Given below is one TCR beta chain in context. Its target is not known. Assay: immunoSEQ multiplex PCR; the TCRdb copy retains only in-frame clones and omits some. The sample records tens of thousands of clones, 90% being singletons. These data come from a study of glioma-infiltrating T cells after dendritic cell vaccination. Study findings and constraints: Patients with more pretreatment TILs had longer time to progression and survival.

J was trimmed by 4 bases and V by 4 bases; bases with no gene match: 10. This CDR3 comprises 16 residues. Germline V gene sequence: CDR1 SGHRS, CDR2 YFSETQ. This chain uses TRBV5-1 with TRBJ2-2; 7 bases fit TRBD1. The TCR comes from a human donor with glioblastoma. The sample here was blood, taken before dendritic cell vaccination. CDR3 loop: CASSPRPGQLTGELFF. The CDR3 DNA reads TGCGCCAGCAGCCCACGCCCGGGACAGCTCACCGGGGAGCTGTTTTTT.